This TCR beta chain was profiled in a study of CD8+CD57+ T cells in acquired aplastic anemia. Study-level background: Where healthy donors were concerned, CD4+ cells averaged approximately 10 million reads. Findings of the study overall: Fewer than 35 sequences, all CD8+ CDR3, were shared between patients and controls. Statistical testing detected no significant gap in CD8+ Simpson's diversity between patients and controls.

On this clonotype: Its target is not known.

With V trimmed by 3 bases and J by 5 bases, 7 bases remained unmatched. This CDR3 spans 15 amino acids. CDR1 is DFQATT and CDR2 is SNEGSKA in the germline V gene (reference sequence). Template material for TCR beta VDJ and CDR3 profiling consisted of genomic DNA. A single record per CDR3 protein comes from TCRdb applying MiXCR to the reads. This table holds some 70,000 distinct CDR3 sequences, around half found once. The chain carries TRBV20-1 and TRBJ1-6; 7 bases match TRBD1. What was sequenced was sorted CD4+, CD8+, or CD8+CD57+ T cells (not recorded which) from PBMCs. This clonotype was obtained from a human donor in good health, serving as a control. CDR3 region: CSARAGTVDNSPLHF. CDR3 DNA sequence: TGCAGTGCTAGGGCAGGGACAGTAGATAATTCACCCCTCCACTTT.